This T cell receptor (beta chain) is drawn from a study of cytomegalovirus exposure and HLA in healthy donors. The CDR3 spans 14 residues. V lost 7 bases and J lost 2, with 15 bases in between. The germline gives CDR1 SGHRS, CDR2 YFSETQ. Findings of the study overall: Most of the TCR beta V segments (in an earlier analysis) were productive either about 90% or about 30% of the time. Roughly uniform depth of sequencing across donors was assumed in presence/absence analyses.

On this clone itself: The antigen is unknown.

The PCR contained 60 Vbeta and 13 Jbeta primers. Clones were read by immunoSEQ multiplex PCR, and TCRdb kept only the in-frame ones, dropping some. The listing records 100,000 to 150,000 clones. Sequenced input: PBMCs. The J gene is TRBJ1-1, the V gene TRBV5-1; TRBD1 might be the D (6 bases). The sequence derives from a man between 18 and 35 years old in good health and CMV-seronegative. This CDR3 reads CASHPGDSNTEAFF. CDR3 coding DNA: TGCGCCAGCCACCCAGGGGATAGTAACACTGAAGCTTTCTTT.